The clone carrying this T cell receptor (beta chain) was detected only a few times. J was trimmed by 0 bases and V by 3 bases; bases with no gene match: 12. The germline V gene encodes CDR1 SGHVS and CDR2 FQNEAQ. There are 19 residues in the CDR3. Repertoires were generated with immunoSEQ multiplex PCR, while TCRdb's copy carries only in-frame clones and drops some. The sample holds roughly 100,000 clones, roughly 91% seen once. The data are from a study of blood T cell repertoires in COVID-19. The sequence was collected from a human donor in a cohort sampled during active COVID-19. V usage is TRBV7-8 and J usage is TRBJ1-3; 9 bases are shared with TRBD1. The source material was peripheral blood. CDR3 protein: CASSFAGTGHSFSGNTIYF. In DNA form, the CDR3 reads TGTGCCAGCAGCTTTGCCGGGACAGGGCATTCCTTCTCTGGAAACACCATATATTTT.